The subject of this entry is one T cell receptor (beta chain). The antigen is not known. This sample stems from a study of beta chain features in type 1 diabetes. The study reverse transcribed the entire isolated RNA, so it sequenced expressed TCRB transcripts. Only in-frame clones appear in the TCRdb table, and some are missing; sequencing was by immunoSEQ multiplex PCR. The table lists 900,000 or so clones, roughly 15% of them singletons. Study results and limitations: Type 1 diabetes patients had moderately but significantly shorter TCRB CDR3s in all four CD4+ subsets. The study found that naive, central memory and Treg TCRB repertoires appeared more similar in patients than in healthy donors.

V was shortened by 2 bases and J by 1 base, with 8 bases between the two germline ends. This CDR3 comprises 14 residues. Germline V lookup: CDR1 SGHVS, CDR2 FQNEAQ. The TCR originated in a woman aged 18-29 years in good health. The rearrangement links TRBV7-8 to TRBJ1-2; D is ambiguous. Sequenced input: naive CD4+ T cells from blood. CDR3 protein: CASSLLPNNYGYTF. The CDR3 DNA is TGTGCCAGCAGCTTATTGCCAAATAACTATGGCTACACCTTC.